Below are 10 T cell receptor beta chains sequenced from a single sample in a study of neurological immune-mediated disorders. TCRdb recomputed calls from the 5' RACE reads with MiXCR, one row per CDR3 protein. The repertoire holds about 66,000 distinct CDR3 sequences, with under 5.5% as singletons. Source material: PBMCs. These TCRs come from a woman aged 70 to 79 with multiple sclerosis.

This clonotype was seen ten or more times. The chain uses TRBV5-1 and TRBJ2-2; the D is unclear. The germline CDR1 and CDR2 sequences are SGHRS and YFSETQ. The length of the CDR3 is 16 residues. V shed 0 bases and J shed 0 bases, with 9 bases lying between them. The CDR3 DNA reads as TGCGCCAGCAGCTTGGCGGGCAGAACGAACACCGGGGAGCTGTTTTTT. Its translation is CASSLAGRTNTGELFF.

In its sample, this clonotype was seen a few times. J is TRBJ2-1 and V is TRBV20-1, with D maybe TRBD1 (6 bases). Germline V gene sequence: CDR1 DFQATT, CDR2 SNEGSKA (reference sequence). The CDR3 contains 16 residues. The germline V and J ends were trimmed by 0 bases and 7 bases, with 19 bases remaining between them. The CDR3 loop reads CSARDQRSGAGNEQFF. The CDR3 nucleotides are TGCAGTGCTAGAGATCAAAGGTCAGGGGCTGGTAATGAGCAGTTCTTC.

This clonotype has ten or more counts. This chain connects TRBV29-1 to TRBJ2-1, with D hard to call. The CDR3 is 13 amino acids. V was clipped by 8 bases and J by 3 bases, with 14 bases between them. Germline-derived CDR1 and CDR2 are SQVTM and ANQGSEA. CDR3 coding DNA: TGCAGCTCCAATATTCCGGACTACAATGAGCAGTTCTTC. Translated: CSSNIPDYNEQFF.

This clonotype was detected many times. The V and J genes are TRBV29-1 and TRBJ2-1, with D maybe TRBD2 (6 bases). This CDR3 is built from 12 residues. The V gene lost 4 bases and the J gene lost 3 bases, with 7 bases spanning the gap. Germline CDR1 reads SQVTM; CDR2 reads ANQGSEA. CDR3 nucleotides: TGCAGCGTTGCAGCGGGCTACAATGAGCAGTTCTTC. This encodes CSVAAGYNEQFF.

This clonotype turned up a few times. V and J are TRBV7-2 and TRBJ1-2; D ambiguous. Trimming stripped 1 base from V and 3 bases from J, with 9 bases between. CDR3 length: 14 residues. Germline V gene sequence: CDR1 SGHTA, CDR2 FQGNSA. The CDR3 sequence: CASSLGGKDYGYTF. The CDR3 DNA reads as TGTGCCAGCAGCTTAGGAGGGAAGGACTATGGCTACACCTTC.

This clonotype was observed at least ten times. V gene TRBV7-3 combines with J gene TRBJ1-1; a weak D match, TRBD1 (6 bases). The CDR3 spans 14 residues. CDR1 and CDR2 (germline): SGHTA, FQGTGA. Trimming took 5 bases from V and 1 from J, leaving 11 bases between them. The CDR3 loop is CASSERGANTEAFF. CDR3 DNA sequence: TGTGCCAGCAGCGAGCGGGGGGCGAACACTGAAGCTTTCTTT.

V is TRBV5-6 and J is TRBJ1-5; 7 bases match TRBD1. The CDR3 has 16 residues. Per the germline V gene, CDR1 is SGHDT and CDR2 is YYEEEE. V lost 5 bases and J lost 0; bases outside the gene matches: 8. The CDR3 DNA sequence: TGTGCCAGCAGTAGAATAGAGGGGGCTAGCAATCAGCCCCAGCATTTT. Protein: CASSRIEGASNQPQHF.

At least ten counts were recorded for this clonotype. CDR3 DNA: TGTGCCACCACACGGAAAGGTGCAGATACGCAGTATTTT. It translates to CATTRKGADTQYF. The chain joins TRBV6-6 to TRBJ2-3, with D hard to call. CDR3 length: 13 residues. V was clipped by 10 bases and J by 4 bases, with 15 bases between them. The germline CDR1 and CDR2 sequences are MNHNY and SVGAGI (reference sequence).

The chain employs TRBV4-1 and TRBJ2-1; D is undetermined. The CDR3 length is 16 residues. Trimming stripped 0 bases from V and 4 bases from J, with 13 bases between. The germline CDR1 and CDR2 sequences are MGHRA and YSYEKL. CDR3 sequence: CASSQDLGGSYNEQFF. CDR3 nucleotides: TGCGCCAGCAGCCAAGATTTGGGCGGAAGTTACAATGAGCAGTTCTTC.

This clonotype was detected only a few times. The chain combines TRBV20-1 with TRBJ1-3; D may be TRBD1 (6 bases). CDR3 length equals 12 residues. In germline, CDR1 is DFQATT, CDR2 SNEGSKA (reference sequence). V lost 8 bases, J lost 9 bases, and 17 bases lay in between. DNA for the CDR3: TGCAGTACCGGCCCCAGGGGTAGCACCATATATTTT. It encodes CSTGPRGSTIYF.